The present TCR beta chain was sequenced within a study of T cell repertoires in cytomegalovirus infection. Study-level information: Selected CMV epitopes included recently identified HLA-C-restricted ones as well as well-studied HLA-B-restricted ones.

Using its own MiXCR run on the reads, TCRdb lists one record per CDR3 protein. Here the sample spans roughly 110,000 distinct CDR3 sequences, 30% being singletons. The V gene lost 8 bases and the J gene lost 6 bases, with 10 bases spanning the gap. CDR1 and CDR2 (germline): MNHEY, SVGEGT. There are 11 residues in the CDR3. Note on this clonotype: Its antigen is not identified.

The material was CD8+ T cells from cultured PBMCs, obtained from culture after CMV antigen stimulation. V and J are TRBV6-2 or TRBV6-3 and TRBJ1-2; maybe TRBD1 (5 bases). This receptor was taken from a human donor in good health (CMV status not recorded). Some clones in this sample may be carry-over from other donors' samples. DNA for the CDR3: TGTGCCAGCGGGCCAGGGAATGGCTACACCTTC. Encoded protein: CASGPGNGYTF.